Each of the 25 T cell receptor beta chains below was sequenced from the same sample in a study of T cell repertoires in cytomegalovirus infection. MiXCR, applied by TCRdb to the reads, yields one record per CDR3 protein. This table has 150,000 to 200,000 distinct CDR3 sequences, about 15% appearing once. Sequenced: PBMCs. The receptors shown here come from a human donor in good health (CMV status not recorded). Some clones in this sample may be carry-over from other donors' samples.

At least ten counts were recorded for this clonotype. V gene TRBV12-3 or TRBV12-4 combines with J gene TRBJ2-6; TRBD1 is a possible D gene (6 bases). Trimming removed 7 bases from V and 4 bases from J, with 11 bases in between. The CDR3 sequence is 14 residues long. CDR3 in amino acids: CASTPGTGANVLTF. CDR3 sequence (DNA): TGTGCCAGCACCCCCGGGACAGGGGCCAACGTCCTGACTTTC.

J is TRBJ1-1 and V is TRBV7-9; a possible D gene is TRBD1 (5 bases). Per the germline V gene, CDR1 is SEHNR and CDR2 is FQNEAQ (reference sequence). The CDR3 has 13 amino acids. V lost 5 bases, J lost 4 bases, and 11 bases lay in between. CDR3 in amino acids: CASSLRDATEAFF. The CDR3 DNA reads as TGTGCCAGCAGCCTCAGGGACGCCACTGAAGCTTTCTTT.

This chain links TRBV25-1 with TRBJ1-2, with 7 bases lining up with TRBD1. Trimming cost V 2 bases and J 0 bases; bases outside gene matches: 3. The V gene's germline CDR1 is MGHDK and CDR2 SYGVNS. The CDR3 length is 15 residues. In DNA form, the CDR3 reads TGTGCCAGCAGTGAAGACGGACAGGCTAACTATGGCTACACCTTC. It is translated as CASSEDGQANYGYTF.

This clonotype was counted only a few times. The chain has TRBV29-1 and TRBJ1-3, with TRBD1 as a possible D gene (6 bases). V lost 4 bases and J 6 bases, leaving 19 bases between the germline ends. From germline, CDR1 is SQVTM and CDR2 ANQGSEA. The CDR3 contains 15 residues. The CDR3 nucleotides are TGCAGCGTTGGCTTGGGGGCAAGGGATGCAAACACCATATATTTT. Amino acid sequence: CSVGLGARDANTIYF.

The chain has TRBV29-1 and TRBJ1-2; the match to TRBD1 covers 7 bases. The CDR3 contains 13 residues. The trim removed 3 bases at V and 6 bases at J, leaving 7 bases unmatched. Germline V gene data show CDR1 as SQVTM and CDR2 as ANQGSEA. CDR3 protein: CSVDPRGGHGYTF. The CDR3 DNA reads as TGCAGCGTTGACCCCCGAGGGGGCCATGGCTACACCTTC. Full variable domain (rest looked up from reference TRBV29-1 and TRBJ1-2): SAVISQKPSRDICQRGTSLTIQCQVDSQVTMMFWYRQQPGQSLTLIATANQGSEATYESGFVIDKFPISRPNLTFSTLTVSNMSPEDSSIYLCSVDPRGGHGYTFGSGTRLTVV.

This clonotype showed up just a few times. This chain joins TRBV6-2 or TRBV6-3 and TRBJ2-5, with D possibly TRBD1 on 5 matching bases. Per germline, CDR1 MNHEY and CDR2 SVGEGT. The CDR3 covers 15 residues. Deletions cut 7 bases from V and 1 base from J, with 16 bases between. CDR3 region: CASTPRQGTQETQYF. In DNA, the CDR3 is TGTGCCAGCACTCCAAGGCAGGGAACCCAAGAGACCCAGTACTTC.

This clonotype was seen ten or more times. V usage is TRBV7-2 and J usage is TRBJ1-5, with no clear D. Trimming took 5 bases from V and 5 from J, leaving 10 bases between them. The CDR3 has 13 residues. Germline CDR1 is SGHTA and CDR2 is FQGNSA. CDR3 protein: CASSPRRDQPQHF. The DNA for the CDR3 is TGTGCCAGCAGCCCAAGGAGGGATCAGCCCCAGCATTTT.

This clonotype was counted a few times. The V and J genes are TRBV18 and TRBJ2-7; the D is unclear. Germline CDR1 and CDR2: KGHSH and LQKENI. CDR3 size: 13 residues. Trimming shortened V by 5 bases and J by 1 base, and 9 bases separated the two germline ends. This CDR3 reads CASSVSSSYEQYF. CDR3 DNA sequence: TGTGCCAGCTCAGTCAGCTCGTCCTACGAGCAGTACTTC.

The rearrangement uses TRBV4-2 and TRBJ1-4; a possible D gene is TRBD1 (6 bases). CDR1 LGHNA and CDR2 YNFKEQ come from the germline V gene. V lost 3 bases and J 1 base, leaving 15 bases between the germline ends. This CDR3 has 17 residues. CDR3 bases: TGTGCCAGCAGCCATTACCGAGAGGGGGTAACTAATGAAAAACTGTTTTTT. Its translation: CASSHYREGVTNEKLFF.

The J gene is TRBJ2-7, the V gene TRBV6-6; D is undetermined. Germline values: CDR1 MNHNY, CDR2 SVGAGI (reference sequence). This CDR3 region has 13 residues. The germline V and J ends were trimmed by 3 bases and 2 bases, with 8 bases remaining between them. The CDR3 DNA reads as TGTGCCAGCAGTTATCACCCCGCCTACGAGCAGTACTTC. It encodes CASSYHPAYEQYF.

This clonotype showed up many times. The chain employs TRBV6-5 and TRBJ2-7, with TRBD2 as a possible D gene (6 bases). The CDR3 consists of 13 residues. V lost 2 bases, J lost 2 bases, and 7 bases lay in between. Germline V gene sequence: CDR1 MNHEY, CDR2 SVGAGI. CDR3: CASSYRGTYEQYF. The CDR3 DNA reads as TGTGCCAGCAGTTACCGGGGGACCTACGAGCAGTACTTC.

This clonotype has only a few counts. The rearrangement links TRBV29-1 to TRBJ1-2; D is ambiguous. CDR1 is SQVTM and CDR2 is ANQGSEA in the germline V gene. The CDR3 has 13 amino acids. Trimming left V 6 bases short and J 3 bases short, with 14 bases between. The CDR3 coding sequence is TGCAGCGTGATCGATCGTGGCGACTATGGCTACACCTTC. This translates into CSVIDRGDYGYTF.

Of note for this clonotype: A read error may be the cause here, since a much bigger clone is one base away. V usage is TRBV25-1 and J usage is TRBJ2-6; D remains ambiguous. Germline V gene data show CDR1 as MGHDK and CDR2 as SYGVNS. The CDR3 runs 15 residues. DNA for the CDR3: TGTGCCAGCAGTGTCATAATCTCTGCGGCCAACGTCCTGACTTTC. This sequence encodes CASSVIISAANVLTF.

V and J are TRBV29-1 and TRBJ2-7; perhaps D is TRBD1 or TRBD2 (5 bases each). Germline V lookup: CDR1 SQVTM, CDR2 ANQGSEA. Trimming took off 1 base at V and 5 bases at J, with 12 bases between the two ends. This CDR3 spans 13 amino acids. The DNA of the CDR3 is TGCAGCGTTGAAGCACCTGTGGGGGACGAGCAGTACTTC. Residues: CSVEAPVGDEQYF.

The J gene is TRBJ1-2, the V gene TRBV29-1; possible D gene TRBD1, 5 bases. The CDR3 has 12 residues. Trimming pared 5 bases from V and 8 bases from J, leaving 15 bases between. Per germline, CDR1 SQVTM and CDR2 ANQGSEA. The CDR3 region has the DNA TGCAGCGTTCCCGGGACTATGGGAGGCTACACCTTC. Its protein product is CSVPGTMGGYTF.

This clonotype was detected a few times. V gene TRBV7-9 combines with J gene TRBJ2-1; 7 bases are shared with TRBD2. This CDR3 is 11 amino acids long. CDR1 is SEHNR, CDR2 FQNEAQ, per germline (reference sequence). Trimming took 4 bases from V and 14 from J; bases not matched to a gene: 5. This chain's CDR3 is CASSSAGEKFF. CDR3 DNA sequence: TGTGCCAGCAGCTCCGCGGGAGAGAAGTTCTTC.

This clonotype was seen many times. The gene calls are TRBV24-1 and TRBJ1-5; D call uncertain. This CDR3 is built from 13 residues. The germline V and J ends were trimmed by 0 bases and 9 bases, with 8 bases remaining between them. Germline lookup yields CDR1 KGHDR and CDR2 SFDVKD. The CDR3 reads CATSDLPVGPQHF. CDR3 bases: TGTGCCACCAGTGATTTGCCCGTGGGGCCCCAGCATTTT.

The V gene is TRBV20-1, the J gene TRBJ2-1; 10 positions match TRBD2. Germline assignment: CDR1 DFQATT and CDR2 SNEGSKA (reference sequence). The junction had 5 bases not matched to a gene; V was cut back by 3 bases and J by 6 bases. The CDR3 has 14 amino acids. The CDR3: CSASISGGLNEQFF. DNA of the CDR3: TGCAGTGCTAGTATTAGCGGGGGGCTCAATGAGCAGTTCTTC.

This clonotype was observed many times. The chain links TRBV7-2 to TRBJ2-3; 14 nucleotides align to TRBD2. This CDR3 is built from 19 residues. The ends lost 3 bases at V and 0 bases at J; junction bases unmatched: 8. CDR1 is SGHTA and CDR2 is FQGNSA in the germline V gene. Here the CDR3 reads CASSFRGLAGGLSTDTQYF. As DNA, the CDR3 is TGTGCCAGCAGCTTCCGAGGACTAGCGGGAGGATTGAGCACAGATACGCAGTATTTT.

This clonotype was observed many times. This sequence joins TRBV5-5 and TRBJ1-4; no reliable D call. There are 14 residues in the CDR3. Trimming removed 4 bases at V and 4 bases at J, with 11 bases between. Germline CDR1 reads SGHKS; CDR2 reads YYEKEE (reference sequence). In nucleotides, the CDR3 is TGTGCCAGCAGCCAGGAGGGCCGTAATGAAAAACTGTTTTTT. Protein: CASSQEGRNEKLFF.

This clonotype was recorded a few times. The genes are TRBV7-2 and TRBJ2-2, with D possibly matching TRBD2 (6 bases). V lost 1 base and J 5 bases, leaving 11 bases between the germline ends. The CDR3 covers 15 residues. The V gene's germline CDR1 is SGHTA and CDR2 FQGNSA. CDR3 in amino acids: CASSLVGLATGELFF. CDR3 DNA sequence: TGTGCCAGCAGCTTAGTCGGGCTAGCGACCGGGGAGCTGTTTTTT.

This clonotype was seen more than once but under ten times. The gene calls are TRBV5-6 and TRBJ1-1, with 7 bases identical to TRBD1. Germline V gene lookup returns CDR1 SGHDT and CDR2 YYEEEE. The CDR3 extends over 16 amino acids. V trimming: 3 bases; J trimming: 5 bases; junction bases outside the gene matches: 13. The CDR3, as DNA: TGTGCCAGCAGCTCCCCTTGGACAGGAGAAGAGACTGAAGCTTTCTTT. Translating gives CASSSPWTGEETEAFF.

This clonotype came up many times. V gene TRBV29-1 combines with J gene TRBJ2-7; 7 positions match TRBD1. In germline, CDR1 is SQVTM, CDR2 ANQGSEA. V shed 4 bases and J 0 bases; nucleotides not matched to a gene: 3. The CDR3 totals 13 residues. The CDR3 sequence is CSVGTGNSYEQYF. CDR3 coding DNA: TGCAGCGTTGGGACAGGAAACTCCTACGAGCAGTACTTC.

This clonotype was observed many times. The rearrangement uses TRBV7-2 and TRBJ2-3; TRBD2 agrees at 9 bases. Trimming cost V 1 base and J 8 bases; bases outside gene matches: 4. Germline values: CDR1 SGHTA, CDR2 FQGNSA. CDR3 length equals 14 residues. The CDR3, as DNA: TGTGCCAGCAGCTTAGGAGCGGGGGGTTCTACGCAGTATTTT. Encoded protein: CASSLGAGGSTQYF.

This chain connects TRBV18 to TRBJ1-1; D is uncertain. This CDR3 region has 15 residues. V shed 0 bases and J shed 3 bases, with 11 bases lying between them. From germline, CDR1 is KGHSH and CDR2 LQKENI. CDR3 residues: CASSPPALLDTEAFF. As DNA, the CDR3 is TGTGCCAGCTCACCACCGGCGCTCCTGGACACTGAAGCTTTCTTT. Filled out from reference TRBV18 and TRBJ1-1, the complete variable domain reads NAGVMQNPRHLVRRRGQEARLRCSPMKGHSHVYWYRQLPEEGLKFMVYLQKENIIDESGMPKERFSAEFPKEGPSILRIQQVVRGDSAAYFCASSPPALLDTEAFFGQGTRLTVV.